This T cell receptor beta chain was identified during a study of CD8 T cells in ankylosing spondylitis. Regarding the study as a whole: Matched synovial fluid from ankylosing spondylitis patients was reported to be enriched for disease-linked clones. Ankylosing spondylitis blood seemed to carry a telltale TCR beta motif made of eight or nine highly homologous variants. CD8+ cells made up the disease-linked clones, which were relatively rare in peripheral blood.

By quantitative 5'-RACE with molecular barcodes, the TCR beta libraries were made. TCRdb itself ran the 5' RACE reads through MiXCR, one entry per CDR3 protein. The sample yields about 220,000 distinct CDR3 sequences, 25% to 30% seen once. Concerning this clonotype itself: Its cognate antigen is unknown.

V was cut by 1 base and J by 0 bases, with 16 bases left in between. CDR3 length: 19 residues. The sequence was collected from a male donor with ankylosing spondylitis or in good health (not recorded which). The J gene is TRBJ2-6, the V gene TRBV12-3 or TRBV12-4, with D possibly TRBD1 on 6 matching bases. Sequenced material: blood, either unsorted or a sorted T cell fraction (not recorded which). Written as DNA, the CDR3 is TGTGCCAGCAGTTTAGGTCGGCTGGACAGCACCTCTGGGGCCAACGTCCTGACTTTC. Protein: CASSLGRLDSTSGANVLTF.